One and the same sample provided the 32 T cell receptor beta chains below, sequenced in a study of human CD8 memory T cell subsets. Investigators built TCR beta libraries using UMI-labeled 5' RACE. No DNA is given; TCRdb re-called the 5' RACE reads and lists each CDR3 protein once. The table for this sample gives fewer than 20,000 distinct CDR3 sequences. The sample was CD8+ T cells from PBMCs. All receptors derive from a human donor in good health.

Frequency places this clonotype as medium-sized. V gene TRBV20-1 combines with J gene TRBJ2-2; the D call of TRBD2 rests on TCRdb alone, since no DNA is present to check it. CDR3 length: 13 residues. Germline CDR1 reads DFQATT; CDR2 reads SNEGSKA (reference sequence). The CDR3 loop reads CSARDLAAGELFF.

The chain links TRBV4-2 to TRBJ2-1; the D call of TRBD2 rests on TCRdb alone, since no DNA is present to check it. Germline V lookup: CDR1 LGHNA, CDR2 YNFKEQ. This CDR3 comprises 16 residues. This CDR3 is CASSQVSGGGSGEQFF.

The chain couples TRBV20-1 to TRBJ1-3; the D gene TCRdb calls, TRBD1, cannot be checked with no DNA. The CDR3 has 13 residues. CDR1 is DFQATT and CDR2 is SNEGSKA in the germline V gene (reference sequence). The CDR3 here is CSAVDRVRNTIYF.

This chain joins TRBV11-2 and TRBJ2-3; TCRdb's D gene call, TRBD2, goes unchecked for lack of DNA. CDR3 size: 16 residues. Germline CDR1 is SGHAT and CDR2 is FQNNGV. CDR3: CASSLPLAGVVDTQYF.

The chain recombines TRBV29-1 with TRBJ2-7; TCRdb returns TRBD2, unconfirmable since there is no DNA. Germline CDR1 is SQVTM and CDR2 is ANQGSEA. The CDR3 has 15 amino acids. The CDR3 reads CSVTWTSGRINEQYF.

This chain uses TRBV7-6 with TRBJ2-7; the TCRdb call, TRBD1, lacks DNA for checking. Germline V gene lookup returns CDR1 SGHVS and CDR2 FNYEAQ. This CDR3 has 15 amino acids. CDR3 loop: CASSSGGTAPYEQYF.

CDR3 protein: CASSMTATNYGYTF. J is TRBJ1-2 and V is TRBV10-2; TCRdb gives TRBD1 as the D gene, but with no DNA this cannot be confirmed. The germline V gene encodes CDR1 WSHSY and CDR2 SAAADI. This CDR3 is built from 14 residues.

The chain uses TRBV2 and TRBJ1-2. The CDR3 covers 11 residues. Germline V lookup: CDR1 SNHLY, CDR2 FYNNEI. CDR3: CASMRDHGYTF.

The chain is built from TRBV30 and TRBJ2-3; TCRdb outputs TRBD1, but without DNA this stays unchecked. Germline V gives CDR1 GTSNPN, CDR2 SVGIG (reference sequence). The length of the CDR3 is 15 residues. The chain's CDR3 is CAWELEGQGGDTQYF.

The rearrangement links TRBV4-1 to TRBJ1-2. The CDR3 totals 16 residues. Germline V gene sequence: CDR1 MGHRA, CDR2 YSYEKL. CDR3 sequence reads: CASSPHSGQFNYGYTF.

The V gene is TRBV28, the J gene TRBJ2-2. The CDR3 sequence is 12 residues long. The germline CDR1 and CDR2 sequences are MDHEN and SYDVKM. The CDR3: CASSLGTGELFF.

This rearrangement joins TRBV7-2 to TRBJ2-1; TCRdb gives TRBD2 as the D gene, but with no DNA this cannot be confirmed. The CDR3 has 14 residues. From germline, CDR1 is SGHTA and CDR2 FQGNSA. CDR3 residues: CASSLFRGAGEQFF.

The chain is built from TRBV6-5 and TRBJ2-3; TCRdb indicates TRBD2, and absent DNA this call remains unverified. In germline, CDR1 is MNHEY, CDR2 SVGAGI. This CDR3 has 15 residues. CDR3: CASSRGTSGSDTQYF.

The rearrangement joins TRBV4-2 to TRBJ2-7. This CDR3 contains 12 residues. Germline V gene data show CDR1 as LGHNA and CDR2 as YNFKEQ. CDR3 loop: CASSQGSDEQYF.

V and J are TRBV6-1 and TRBJ1-1; TCRdb designates TRBD1, a call that cannot be tested without DNA. CDR1 is MNHNS and CDR2 is SASEGT in the germline V gene. The CDR3 has 13 amino acids. The CDR3 is CASKTVMNTEAFF.

The chain employs TRBV5-1 and TRBJ2-3; TCRdb names TRBD1, which stays unverified in the absence of DNA. Germline V lookup: CDR1 SGHRS, CDR2 YFSETQ. CDR3 length equals 15 residues. The CDR3 protein is CASSGGHRSTDTQYF.

J is TRBJ1-1 and V is TRBV4-2. Germline CDR1 and CDR2: LGHNA and YNFKEQ. The CDR3 contains 13 residues. CDR3 region: CASSHGGITEAFF.

The gene calls are TRBV5-1 and TRBJ2-7. Germline lookup yields CDR1 SGHRS and CDR2 YFSETQ. CDR3 size: 13 residues. CDR3 sequence reads: CASSLASSYEQYF.

The chain is built from TRBV28 and TRBJ2-1; TCRdb designates TRBD1, a call that cannot be tested without DNA. Germline V gives CDR1 MDHEN, CDR2 SYDVKM. The length of the CDR3 is 15 residues. The CDR3 sequence: CASSFPGPDYNEQFF.

The chain combines TRBV5-1 with TRBJ1-2; without DNA, the TCRdb call of TRBD1 cannot be checked. The CDR3 is 16 amino acids. Germline V gene sequence: CDR1 SGHRS, CDR2 YFSETQ. This CDR3 reads CASSLAAPDRFYGYTF.

The V gene is TRBV3-1, the J gene TRBJ2-7. CDR1 and CDR2 (germline): LGHDT, YNNKEL (reference sequence). CDR3 length equals 12 residues. The CDR3 here is CASSRGPTEQYF.

The CDR3 loop reads CASSGGSGIGEQYF. The V call is TRBV12-3 or TRBV12-4, the J call TRBJ2-7. The CDR3 contains 14 residues.

The chain combines TRBV4-1 with TRBJ2-1; TCRdb indicates TRBD1, and absent DNA this call remains unverified. The CDR3 sequence is 13 residues long. CDR1 MGHRA and CDR2 YSYEKL come from the germline V gene. The CDR3 protein is CASSQTGGNEQFF.

This rearrangement joins TRBV6-5 to TRBJ2-2; TCRdb's D gene call, TRBD1, goes unchecked for lack of DNA. The CDR3 loop spans 13 amino acids. Germline CDR1 MNHEY, CDR2 SVGAGI. Here the CDR3 reads CASSYSQGGELFF.

The chain has TRBV29-1 and TRBJ2-7; TCRdb indicates TRBD1, and absent DNA this call remains unverified. The CDR3 is 14 amino acids. Germline CDR1 SQVTM, CDR2 ANQGSEA. The CDR3 region is CSVEENRGSKGQYF.

The rearrangement joins TRBV7-3 to TRBJ2-1; the TRBD1 assignment by TCRdb is unverifiable without DNA. The CDR3 runs 15 residues. Looked up from germline, CDR1 is SGHTA and CDR2 is FQGTGA. The CDR3 loop reads CASSQGTSSYNEQFF.

The chain has TRBV29-1 and TRBJ2-1; TCRdb outputs TRBD2, but without DNA this stays unchecked. The germline CDR1 and CDR2 sequences are SQVTM and ANQGSEA. The CDR3 length is 11 residues. The CDR3 protein is CSVLARDEQFF.

V and J are TRBV4-3 and TRBJ1-1. CDR3 length equals 14 residues. From germline, CDR1 is LGHNA and CDR2 YSLEER. The CDR3 reads CASSQETLGSEAFF.

The V call is TRBV2, the J call TRBJ2-7; TCRdb indicates TRBD1, and absent DNA this call remains unverified. The CDR3 has 17 residues. CDR1 and CDR2 (germline): SNHLY, FYNNEI. CDR3: CASSEGTGGLRAYEQYF.

This sequence joins TRBV20-1 and TRBJ2-3; absent DNA, TCRdb's TRBD2 call cannot be checked. From germline, CDR1 is DFQATT and CDR2 SNEGSKA (reference sequence). This CDR3 is built from 14 residues. This CDR3 is CSAAGLAGADTQYF.

The rearrangement links TRBV12-3 or TRBV12-4 to TRBJ1-5; checking the TCRdb D call of TRBD1 is not possible without DNA. This CDR3 spans 16 amino acids. The CDR3 is CASSLLLGTGVQPQHF.

J is TRBJ1-6 and V is TRBV27; with no DNA, the TCRdb D assignment of TRBD1 cannot be verified. Germline V gene lookup returns CDR1 MNHEY and CDR2 SMNVEV (reference sequence). This CDR3 spans 18 amino acids. Here the CDR3 reads CASSSTSAMDRGDSPLHF.